The 2 T cell receptor beta chains in this list originate from one sample, sequenced in a study of T cell changes during pregnancy in multiple sclerosis. The assay was immunoSEQ multiplex PCR, and TCRdb's table has in-frame clones only and misses some. The data show around 100,000 clones, around nine tenths seen once. This material consisted of peripheral blood, taken after pregnancy. All receptors come from a female donor with multiple sclerosis, enrolled in a pregnancy study.

The chain uses TRBV4-1 and TRBJ2-3, with TRBD1 matching over 7 bases. Germline CDR1 and CDR2: MGHRA and YSYEKL. J gave up 0 bases and V 1 base, and 4 bases lay outside the gene matches. CDR3 length: 16 residues. The CDR3 loop is CASSQGTGDSTDTQYF. CDR3 DNA: TGCGCCAGCAGCCAAGGAACAGGGGACAGCACAGATACGCAGTATTTT.

J is TRBJ1-2 and V is TRBV25-1; D is uncertain. V lost 6 bases, J lost 4 bases, and 9 bases lay in between. The germline V gene has CDR1 MGHDK and CDR2 SYGVNS. The length of the CDR3 is 12 residues. CDR3 protein: CASSDTLYGYTF. As DNA, the CDR3 is TGTGCCAGCAGCGACACTCTCTATGGCTACACCTTC.